Listed below are T cell receptor beta chains from one sample, sequenced in a study of PD-1 blockade in classical Hodgkin lymphoma. Method: immunoSEQ multiplex PCR; TCRdb's copy keeps in-frame clones and lacks some. The data hold approximately 20,000 clones, with about 80% observed a single time. The sample was peripheral blood mononuclear cells (PBMCs), taken before the fourth cycle of nivolumab. The source is a human donor with classical Hodgkin lymphoma. CDR3s include the opening cysteine and the closing phenylalanine or tryptophan. The D gene is left open where the match is weak. Size values are once, few and many counts, or a class for expanded clones, and some rows have none.

D gene,V gene,clone size,J gene,CDR3 protein,CDR3 DNA
NA,TRBV6-1,few,TRBJ2-7,CASSERGANEQYF,TGTGCCAGCAGTGAAAGGGGAGCCAACGAGCAGTACTTC
NA,TRBV18,NA,TRBJ2-3,CASSPPRRDTDTQYF,TGTGCCAGCTCACCTCCTAGGAGGGACACAGATACGCAGTATTTT
NA,TRBV4-3,once,TRBJ2-5,CASSQDSVQETQYF,TGCGCCAGCAGCCAAGATTCAGTACAAGAGACCCAGTACTTC
NA,TRBV11-2,few,TRBJ1-2,CASSLGAPPSGGDGYTF,TGTGCCAGCAGCTTAGGAGCCCCCCCTAGCGGCGGGGATGGCTACACCTTC
NA,TRBV11-3,NA,TRBJ2-1,CASSLGIAGLGYNEQFF,TGTGCCAGCAGCTTGGGCATTGCGGGCCTAGGCTACAATGAGCAGTTCTTC
TRBD1,TRBV2,medium-sized,TRBJ2-3,CASSFGTGWTDTQYF,TGTGCCAGCAGTTTCGGGACAGGGTGGACAGATACGCAGTATTTT
NA,TRBV21-1,NA,TRBJ2-3,CASSKGDDTDTQYF,TGTGCCAGCAGCAAAGGAGACGACACAGATACGCAGTATTTT
TRBD2,TRBV5-1,NA,TRBJ2-1,CASSGTSGSYEQFF,TGCGCCAGCAGCGGGACTAGCGGGTCTTATGAGCAGTTCTTC
NA,TRBV27,NA,TRBJ1-6,CASSFRDNSPLHF,TGTGCCAGCAGTTTCAGGGACAATTCACCCCTCCACTTT
NA,TRBV19,NA,TRBJ2-7,CASSIGAGASSYEQYF,TGTGCCAGTAGTATTGGGGCAGGAGCAAGCTCCTACGAGCAGTACTTC
NA,TRBV23-1,NA,TRBJ1-4,CASSQSVRRGEKLFF,TGCGCCAGCAGTCAATCGGTCAGAAGAGGCGAAAAACTGTTTTTT
NA,TRBV4-1,NA,TRBJ1-4,CASSQAPEGKLFF,TGCGCCAGCAGCCAAGCCCCGGAGGGAAAACTGTTTTTT
TRBD1,TRBV7-8,NA,TRBJ2-1,CASRLSGGNEQFF,TGTGCCAGCAGATTATCAGGGGGAAATGAGCAGTTCTTC
NA,TRBV6-1,NA,TRBJ1-4,CASNNRNEKLFF,TGTGCCAGCAACAACAGGAATGAAAAACTGTTTTTT
NA,TRBV15,NA,TRBJ2-5,CATGQSETQYF,TGTGCCACCGGACAATCAGAGACCCAGTACTTC
NA,TRBV30,NA,TRBJ2-7,CAWSLTGTNFYSYEQYF,TGTGCCTGGAGTTTGACCGGGACAAACTTTTACTCCTACGAGCAGTACTTC
NA,TRBV18,NA,TRBJ1-1,CASSPGPNTEAFF,TGTGCCAGCTCACCCGGCCCGAACACTGAAGCTTTCTTT
NA,TRBV18,NA,TRBJ1-2,CASSPGYGYTF,TGTGCCAGCTCACCAGGTTATGGCTACACCTTC
NA,TRBV9,NA,TRBJ1-2,CASSVEGGHGYTF,TGTGCCAGCAGCGTAGAGGGAGGGCATGGCTACACCTTC
NA,TRBV30,NA,TRBJ2-7,CAWSVIQGPYEQYF,TGTGCCTGGAGTGTAATACAGGGACCCTACGAGCAGTACTTC
NA,TRBV29-1,NA,TRBJ2-7,CSVLRDEQYF,TGCAGCGTTTTGCGGGACGAGCAGTACTTC
TRBD2,TRBV5-4,NA,TRBJ2-2,CATAAKGGRAQELFF,TGTGCCACCGCGGCGAAAGGCGGGAGGGCCCAGGAGCTGTTTTTT
NA,TRBV5-1,NA,TRBJ1-1,CASSSLEGGTEAFF,TGCGCCAGCAGCTCCCTGGAGGGGGGCACTGAAGCTTTCTTT
NA,TRBV18,NA,TRBJ2-7,CASSPRRGDPYEQYF,TGTGCCAGCTCACCACGGCGCGGGGACCCATACGAGCAGTACTTC
NA,TRBV2,NA,TRBJ1-5,CASSDGRSNQPQHF,TGTGCCAGCAGCGACGGACGGAGCAATCAGCCCCAGCATTTT
TRBD1,TRBV4-3,NA,TRBJ2-7,CASSQGDRVYEQYF,TGCGCCAGCAGCCAAGGGGACAGGGTCTACGAGCAGTACTTC
NA,TRBV29-1,NA,TRBJ2-1,CSVEDLSNYNEQFF,TGCAGCGTTGAAGATCTGAGTAATTACAATGAGCAGTTCTTC
TRBD1,TRBV5-1,NA,TRBJ1-4,CASSIQGEKLFF,TGCGCCAGCAGCATACAGGGGGAAAAACTGTTTTTT
NA,TRBV7-8,NA,TRBJ1-1,CASSLGAALAEAFF,TGTGCCAGCAGCTTAGGGGCGGCCCTGGCTGAAGCTTTCTTT
NA,TRBV11-3,NA,TRBJ1-1,CASSSSVTRTEAFF,TGTGCCAGCAGCTCTTCAGTGACCCGCACTGAAGCTTTCTTT